This T cell receptor (beta chain) was identified in a study of blood T cell repertoires in COVID-19. Turning to the study itself: Acute and convalescent COVID-19 samples came from the United States, Italy and Spain.

This table comes from immunoSEQ multiplex PCR, and its TCRdb copy is limited to in-frame clones, with some not included. The data show about 270,000 clones, with roughly 86% seen just once and approximately 9% held by the top ten. The V gene's germline CDR1 is SGHDT and CDR2 YYEEEE. CDR3 length: 15 residues. The junction had 6 bases not matched to a gene; V was cut back by 3 bases and J by 7 bases. The TCR comes from a man aged 35 to 55 with active or convalescent COVID-19. The J gene is TRBJ1-6, the V gene TRBV5-6; 8 bases agree with TRBD1. Sample: peripheral blood. CDR3 protein: CASSSHGQGNSPLHF. Here the CDR3 DNA reads TGTGCCAGCAGCTCCCACGGACAGGGCAATTCACCCCTCCACTTT.